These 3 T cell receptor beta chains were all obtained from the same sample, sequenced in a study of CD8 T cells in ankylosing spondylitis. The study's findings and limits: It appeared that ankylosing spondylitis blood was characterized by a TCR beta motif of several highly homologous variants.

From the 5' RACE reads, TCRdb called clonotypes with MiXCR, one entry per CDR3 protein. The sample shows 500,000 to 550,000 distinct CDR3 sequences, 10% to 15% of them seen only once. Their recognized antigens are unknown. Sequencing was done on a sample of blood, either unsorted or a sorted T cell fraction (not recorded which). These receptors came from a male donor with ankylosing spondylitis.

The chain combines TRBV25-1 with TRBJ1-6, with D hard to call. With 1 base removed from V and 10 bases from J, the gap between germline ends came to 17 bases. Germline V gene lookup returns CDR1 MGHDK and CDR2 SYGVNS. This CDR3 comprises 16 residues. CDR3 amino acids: CASSESQKGFRSPLHF. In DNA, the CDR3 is TGTGCCAGCAGTGAATCTCAAAAGGGTTTCCGATCACCCCTCCACTTT.

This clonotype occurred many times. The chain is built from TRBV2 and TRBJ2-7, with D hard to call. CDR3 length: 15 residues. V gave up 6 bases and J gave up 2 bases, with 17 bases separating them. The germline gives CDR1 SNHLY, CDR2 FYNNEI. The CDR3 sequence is CASSPSWAIAYEQYF. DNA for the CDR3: TGTGCCAGCAGCCCCTCGTGGGCTATCGCCTACGAGCAGTACTTC.

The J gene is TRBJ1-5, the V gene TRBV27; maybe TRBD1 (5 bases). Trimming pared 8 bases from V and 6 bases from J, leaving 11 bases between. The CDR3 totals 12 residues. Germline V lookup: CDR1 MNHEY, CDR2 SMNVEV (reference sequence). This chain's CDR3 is CASGGGIQPQHF. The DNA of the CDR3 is TGTGCCAGCGGGGGGGGGATTCAGCCCCAGCATTTT.